This T cell receptor (beta chain) was profiled in a study of identical twins. The study's findings and limits: Conclusions rested on cross-sectional statistics rather than following the same donors.

For this clonotype: Its antigen is undetermined.

It was template switching that added a universal primer site, and there were unique molecular identifiers on the cDNA. TCRdb passed the 5' RACE reads through MiXCR, listing each CDR3 protein once. The sample has about 430,000 distinct CDR3 sequences; about a fifth are singletons. V gave up 0 bases and J gave up 7 bases, with 9 bases separating them. This CDR3 contains 14 residues. Per germline, CDR1 LNHNV and CDR2 YYDKDF (reference sequence). The TCR comes from a man aged 50-59 years in good health. The J gene is TRBJ2-2, the V gene TRBV15; D gene uncertain. The sequenced sample was naive T cells sorted from blood. CDR3 sequence: CATSRDPKGGELFF. The CDR3 region has the DNA TGTGCCACCAGCAGAGACCCAAAAGGCGGGGAGCTGTTTTTT.